The 10 T cell receptor beta chains in this list originate from one sample, sequenced in a study of blood T cells in healthy people across ages. The second PCR ran 7 to 11 cycles with a sample-barcoded 5' primer and J-beta primers. TCRdb reprocessed the 5' RACE reads with MiXCR, giving one entry per CDR3 protein. The repertoire includes fewer than 800,000 distinct CDR3 sequences, around 49% of them detected once, and roughly 30% sits in the top ten. The specimen was blood. These receptors were taken from a woman aged 60-75 years in good health.

The chain employs TRBV7-2 and TRBJ1-1; no definite D call. The CDR3 has 15 amino acids. V was shortened by 5 bases and J by 6 bases, with 19 bases between the two germline ends. The germline V gene has CDR1 SGHTA and CDR2 FQGNSA. CDR3 amino acids: CASSPGRIQRAEAFF. The CDR3 DNA is TGTGCCAGCAGCCCTGGACGGATTCAGAGGGCTGAAGCTTTCTTT.

The chain combines TRBV29-1 with TRBJ2-5, with 13 bases identical to TRBD2. The CDR3 spans 15 residues. Germline V gene sequence: CDR1 SQVTM, CDR2 ANQGSEA. V shed 1 base, J shed 5 bases, and the junction held 4 bases outside the gene matches. CDR3 protein: CSVEGTTSGRETQYF. CDR3 in DNA: TGCAGCGTTGAAGGCACGACTAGCGGGAGGGAGACCCAGTACTTC.

The rearrangement uses TRBV29-1 and TRBJ1-2, with unresolved D. Trimming stripped 0 bases from V and 7 bases from J, with 15 bases between. The CDR3 contains 14 residues. Germline loops: CDR1 SQVTM, CDR2 ANQGSEA. The CDR3 protein is CSVEDLGEPRGYTF. The CDR3 DNA reads TGCAGCGTTGAAGATTTGGGAGAACCACGTGGCTACACCTTC.

The gene calls are TRBV29-1 and TRBJ2-5; 8 bases are a match to TRBD2. Matching the DNA end better, TRBJ2-7 makes the J call doubtful. The germline V gene has CDR1 SQVTM and CDR2 ANQGSEA. The CDR3 contains 13 residues. CDR3 protein: CSVRTSYIDEQYF. The DNA of the CDR3 is TGCAGCGTCCGGACTAGCTATATCGACGAGCAGTACTTC.

This clonotype was found a few times. The CDR3 sequence: CASSPGQNEKLFF. DNA for the CDR3: TGTGCCAGCAGCCCGGGACAGAATGAAAAACTGTTTTTT. V usage is TRBV7-2 and J usage is TRBJ1-4; the match to TRBD1 covers 7 bases. The CDR3 has 13 amino acids. Germline V gene lookup returns CDR1 SGHTA and CDR2 FQGNSA. J was trimmed by 5 bases and V by 5 bases; bases with no gene match: 2.

CDR3 in amino acids: CAISEDNEAFF. CDR3 bases: TGTGCCATCAGTGAGGATAATGAAGCTTTCTTT. The rearrangement uses TRBV10-3 and TRBJ1-1; no definite D call. The CDR3 length is 11 residues. The germline V gene encodes CDR1 ENHRY and CDR2 SYGVKD. The germline V and J ends were trimmed by 2 bases and 7 bases, with 5 bases remaining between them.

The rearrangement links TRBV9 to TRBJ2-7; 8 bases fit TRBD2. In germline, CDR1 is SGDLS, CDR2 YYNGEE. The CDR3 runs 15 residues. The V gene end was trimmed by 0 bases and the J gene end by 6 bases; junction bases not matched to a gene: 8. CDR3 sequence (DNA): TGTGCCAGCAGCGTAGGGAGCGGGAGTCTCGGCGAGCAGTACTTC. Amino acids: CASSVGSGSLGEQYF.

V and J are TRBV6-6 and TRBJ2-6; TRBD1 matches at 7 bases. The trim removed 6 bases at V and 0 bases at J, leaving 8 bases unmatched. CDR1 and CDR2 from the germline V gene are MNHNY and SVGAGI (reference sequence). This CDR3 region has 17 residues. This chain's CDR3 is CASRPGGTFSGANVLTF. In DNA, the CDR3 is TGTGCCAGCAGGCCAGGGGGTACCTTCTCTGGGGCCAACGTCCTGACTTTC.

This chain uses TRBV6-1 with TRBJ2-1, with 10 bases that match TRBD2. Germline lookup yields CDR1 MNHNS and CDR2 SASEGT. V dropped 6 bases and J dropped 4; count of bases not matched to a gene: 27. This CDR3 spans 22 amino acids. The CDR3 coding sequence is TGTGCCAGCAGAATCCCCCTCGGTCTTCAAAAAACCTTAGCGGGAGGATACAATGAGCAGTTCTTC. It is translated as CASRIPLGLQKTLAGGYNEQFF.

This clonotype has ten or more counts. This chain links TRBV12-3 or TRBV12-4 with TRBJ2-1; D is ambiguous. CDR3 length: 15 residues. The ends were cut back, 1 base at V and 3 bases at J, with 10 bases in the middle. CDR3 DNA: TGTGCCAGCAGTTTAGGGCAGGTAAACTACAATGAGCAGTTCTTC. Its translation is CASSLGQVNYNEQFF.